These 30 T cell receptor beta chains were all obtained from the same sample, sequenced in a study of monozygotic twins with inflammatory bowel disease. TCRdb reprocessed the 5' RACE reads and reports one entry per CDR3 protein, with no DNA. In all, the sample yields about 160,000 distinct CDR3 sequences. The sequenced sample consisted of blood. These receptors were collected from a human donor with ulcerative colitis or Crohn's disease, or a healthy co-twin of an affected twin (not recorded which).

The J gene is TRBJ2-5, the V gene TRBV12-3 or TRBV12-4; TCRdb gives TRBD2 as the D gene, but with no DNA this cannot be confirmed. CDR3 size: 15 residues. The CDR3 spells CASSSLAGAGETQYF.

The rearrangement joins TRBV5-5 to TRBJ1-2; there is no DNA to check the TCRdb D call of TRBD1. CDR3 length equals 17 residues. Germline V gene sequence: CDR1 SGHKS, CDR2 YYEKEE (reference sequence). CDR3 protein: CASSLSGTGGFNYGYTF.

This sequence joins TRBV20-1 and TRBJ2-3. This CDR3 has 15 residues. In germline, CDR1 is DFQATT, CDR2 SNEGSKA (reference sequence). This CDR3 is CSARDLQTSTDTQYF.

The rearrangement joins TRBV18 to TRBJ2-2; TCRdb returns TRBD2, unconfirmable since there is no DNA. The CDR3 loop spans 17 amino acids. Germline CDR1 KGHSH, CDR2 LQKENI. The CDR3 reads CASSPPTSGIRTGELFF.

The gene calls are TRBV6-7 and TRBJ2-7; TCRdb returns TRBD2, unconfirmable since there is no DNA. TRBV6-7 is annotated as an ORF whose role is uncertain. CDR3 size: 14 residues. The CDR3 region is CASSNSGSFYEQYF.

The V gene is TRBV20-1, the J gene TRBJ2-1. The CDR3 length is 14 residues. Germline lookup yields CDR1 DFQATT and CDR2 SNEGSKA (reference sequence). The CDR3 spells CSASGGRAYNEQFF.

V gene TRBV5-1 combines with J gene TRBJ2-7; TCRdb's D call of TRBD2 is untestable without DNA. This CDR3 has 15 residues. Germline V CDR1 and CDR2: SGHRS, YFSETQ. CDR3 in amino acids: CASSLAGTRAHEQYF.

The genes are TRBV20-1 and TRBJ2-2; TCRdb returns TRBD1, unconfirmable since there is no DNA. The germline V gene has CDR1 DFQATT and CDR2 SNEGSKA (reference sequence). CDR3 length equals 16 residues. The CDR3 sequence: CSARDPGQGNTGELFF.

The chain recombines TRBV9 with TRBJ2-7. The germline V gene has CDR1 SGDLS and CDR2 YYNGEE. CDR3 length: 14 amino acids. This chain's CDR3 is CASSPITSFYEQYF.

The rearrangement uses TRBV9 and TRBJ1-1. Germline V gives CDR1 SGDLS, CDR2 YYNGEE. The CDR3 extends over 14 amino acids. Here the CDR3 reads CASSPSGGFTEAFF.

The rearrangement links TRBV11-1 to TRBJ1-5; no DNA is available, so the TRBD1 call from TCRdb remains unchecked. There are 18 residues in the CDR3. Germline CDR1 is SGHAT and CDR2 is FQDESV (reference sequence). The CDR3 sequence: CASSLGDIGTGNLQPQHF.

CDR3: CASRREGGTQYF. J is TRBJ2-5 and V is TRBV6-5; TCRdb's D gene call, TRBD2, goes unchecked for lack of DNA. This CDR3 has 12 residues. CDR1 is MNHEY, CDR2 SVGAGI, per germline.

The CDR3 here is CASSFWTENEQYF. The chain has TRBV5-6 and TRBJ2-7; TCRdb reports TRBD1, a call that lacks DNA to check it against. CDR3 length equals 13 residues. Germline V gene data show CDR1 as SGHDT and CDR2 as YYEEEE.

V usage is TRBV7-3 and J usage is TRBJ2-1; TCRdb proposes TRBD1, but this gene call is untestable without DNA. Germline CDR1 is SGHTA and CDR2 is FQGTGA. This CDR3 has 13 residues. The CDR3 loop is CASSLTLRDEQFF. The full variable domain, completed using reference TRBV7-3 and TRBJ2-1, is GAGVSQTPSNKVTEKGKYVELRCDPISGHTALYWYRQSLGQGPEFLIYFQGTGAADDSGLPNDRFFAVRPEGSVSTLKIQRTERGDSAVYLCASSLTLRDEQFFGPGTRLTVL.

This chain connects TRBV5-1 to TRBJ2-7; no DNA is available, so the TRBD1 call from TCRdb remains unchecked. Looked up from germline, CDR1 is SGHRS and CDR2 is YFSETQ. This CDR3 has 16 residues. CDR3 protein: CASSFLTGAAFYEQYF.

This chain uses TRBV29-1 with TRBJ2-7; TCRdb selects TRBD1, and the lack of DNA leaves this call unchecked. This CDR3 spans 13 amino acids. The germline CDR1 and CDR2 sequences are SQVTM and ANQGSEA. This CDR3 is CSVGGTGGDEQYF.

The V and J genes are TRBV25-1 and TRBJ1-1. CDR1 is MGHDK, CDR2 SYGVNS, per germline. The length of the CDR3 is 14 residues. The CDR3 spells CASSEYGGSTEAFF. The entire variable domain, with the rest obtained from reference TRBV25-1 and TRBJ1-1, is as follows: EADIYQTPRYLVIGTGKKITLECSQTMGHDKMYWYQQDPGMELHLIHYSYGVNSTEKGDLSSESTVSRIRTEHFPLTLESARPSHTSQYLCASSEYGGSTEAFFGQGTRLTVV.

This chain links TRBV11-2 with TRBJ2-5. CDR3 length: 12 residues. The germline gives CDR1 SGHAT, CDR2 FQNNGV. The CDR3 here is CASSFDQETQYF.

The gene calls are TRBV5-4 and TRBJ2-3; without DNA, the TCRdb call of TRBD1 cannot be checked. This CDR3 spans 17 amino acids. CDR1 and CDR2 from the germline V gene are SGHNT and YYREEE (reference sequence). CDR3 protein: CASSKVRGTGSTDTQYF. Drawing the rest from reference TRBV5-4 and TRBJ2-3, the complete variable domain is ETGVTQSPTHLIKTRGQQVTLRCSSQSGHNTVSWYQQALGQGPQFIFQYYREEENGRGNFPPRFSGLQFPNYSSELNVNALELDDSALYLCASSKVRGTGSTDTQYFGPGTRLTVL.

The gene calls are TRBV11-2 and TRBJ1-2; the TRBD1 assignment by TCRdb is unverifiable without DNA. There are 13 residues in the CDR3. Germline V gene lookup returns CDR1 SGHAT and CDR2 FQNNGV. The CDR3 sequence is CASSLAGIYGYTF.

J is TRBJ2-7 and V is TRBV18; there is no DNA to check the TCRdb D call of TRBD2. The CDR3 sequence is 18 residues long. Germline V gene lookup returns CDR1 KGHSH and CDR2 LQKENI. The CDR3 spells CASSQGTSGIQSSYEQYF.

The V and J genes are TRBV28 and TRBJ2-7; the D call from TCRdb, TRBD2, cannot be confirmed without DNA. Germline V CDR1 and CDR2: MDHEN, SYDVKM. CDR3 length: 15 amino acids. CDR3 region: CASSSSGTSNYEQYF.

The rearrangement links TRBV11-2 to TRBJ2-1; TCRdb lists TRBD2, though no DNA is available to test this call. This CDR3 comprises 15 residues. The germline V gene has CDR1 SGHAT and CDR2 FQNNGV. Here the CDR3 reads CASSLEGLGGNEQFF.

V gene TRBV20-1 combines with J gene TRBJ1-2; TCRdb's D call of TRBD1 is untestable without DNA. Germline assignment: CDR1 DFQATT and CDR2 SNEGSKA (reference sequence). The CDR3 length is 14 residues. CDR3 sequence reads: CSARVLSGVGGYTF.

The rearrangement joins TRBV29-1 to TRBJ1-2. This CDR3 contains 15 residues. Germline V gene lookup returns CDR1 SQVTM and CDR2 ANQGSEA. CDR3 region: CSVEEIRQGGYGYTF.

This chain joins TRBV20-1 and TRBJ2-5; TCRdb reports TRBD2, a call that lacks DNA to check it against. Per the germline V gene, CDR1 is DFQATT and CDR2 is SNEGSKA (reference sequence). The CDR3 spans 13 residues. CDR3: CSAEGRREETQYF.

The chain links TRBV20-1 to TRBJ2-3; TCRdb designates TRBD1, a call that cannot be tested without DNA. The CDR3 has 16 amino acids. Germline V gene data show CDR1 as DFQATT and CDR2 as SNEGSKA (reference sequence). CDR3 protein: CSATSPGQLGTDTQYF.

This chain connects TRBV18 to TRBJ2-4. Germline V CDR1 and CDR2: KGHSH, LQKENI. The CDR3 contains 16 residues. The CDR3 loop reads CASSPTGTYAKNIQYF.

This rearrangement joins TRBV7-2 to TRBJ2-1; the D call of TRBD2 rests on TCRdb alone, since no DNA is present to check it. The CDR3 loop spans 17 amino acids. Per germline, CDR1 SGHTA and CDR2 FQGNSA. CDR3 residues: CASSLLRLAISYNEQFF.

This chain connects TRBV6-6 to TRBJ1-2; TCRdb's D call of TRBD1 is untestable without DNA. Germline CDR1 MNHNY, CDR2 SVGAGI (reference sequence). There are 13 residues in the CDR3. This CDR3 reads CASSSDRVAGYTF.